The rows below give T cell receptor beta chains drawn from one sample of a study of blood T cell repertoires in COVID-19. Profiled with immunoSEQ multiplex PCR; TCRdb holds only in-frame clones, not every one. This table holds approximately 190,000 clones, around 84% found once. Source material: PBMCs or T cells enriched from blood (not recorded which). These receptors originate from a woman aged 25 to 45 who had been exposed to COVID-19. CDR3s include the opening cysteine and the closing phenylalanine or tryptophan. Each record gives: V gene, D gene, clone size, J gene, CDR3 protein, CDR3 DNA. The D gene is left open where the match is weak. A clone size is listed for some rows: how often the clone was seen (once, few, many), or a class if it is expanded.

TRBV4-1	NA	NA	TRBJ1-1	CASSQAFGEGGAEAFF	TGCGCCAGCAGCCAAGCGTTTGGGGAGGGTGGGGCTGAGGCTTTCTTT
TRBV6-5	NA	NA	TRBJ1-5	CASSYSGGGLNQPQHF	TGTGCCAGCAGTTACTCGGGCGGGGGCTTGAATCAGCCCCAGCATTTT
TRBV3-1/TRBV3-2	TRBD1	NA	TRBJ1-2	CASSPSSGTGTLFYGYTF	TGTGCCAGCAGCCCCTCATCCGGGACAGGGACCCTTTTCTATGGCTACACCTTC
TRBV4-1	TRBD1	NA	TRBJ2-2	CASSQRHRGDTGELFF	TGCGCCAGCAGCCAACGACACAGGGGGGACACCGGGGAGCTGTTTTTT
TRBV5-6	TRBD2	NA	TRBJ2-3	CASSLVEVGLAGRDTQYF	TGTGCCAGCAGTCTAGTGGAGGTGGGACTAGCGGGGCGAGATACGCAGTATTTT
TRBV7-2	NA	NA	TRBJ2-2	CASSSRGNTGELFF	TGTGCCAGCAGCTCCAGGGGTAACACCGGGGAGCTGTTTTTT
TRBV2	TRBD1	NA	TRBJ1-2	CASSLRTGDYYGYTF	TGTGCCAGCAGCCTTCGGACAGGGGACTACTATGGCTACACCTTC
TRBV13	NA	NA	TRBJ1-5	CASSLGPNQPQHF	TGTGCCAGCAGCTTGGGGCCTAATCAGCCCCAGCATTTT
TRBV5-3	NA	NA	TRBJ2-4	CARSHQGIGNIQYF	TGTGCCAGAAGCCATCAGGGGATAGGAAACATTCAGTACTTC
TRBV27	TRBD1	NA	TRBJ2-7	CASRLGTGYSYEQYF	TGTGCCAGCAGACTAGGGACAGGATACTCCTACGAGCAGTACTTC
TRBV5-6	NA	NA	TRBJ1-1	CASSPLRYENTEAFF	TGTGCCAGCAGCCCACTTCGGTACGAGAACACTGAAGCTTTCTTT
TRBV4-1	TRBD1	NA	TRBJ2-5	CASSQDPGQGALSRETQYF	TGCGCCAGCAGCCAAGATCCGGGACAGGGGGCGCTTTCGAGAGAGACCCAGTACTTC
TRBV5-1	NA	NA	TRBJ2-2	CASSLGLTNTGELFF	TGCGCCAGCAGCTTGGGACTGACGAACACCGGGGAGCTGTTTTTT
TRBV11-1	TRBD2	few	TRBJ2-7	CASSSPGLAGTYEQYF	TGTGCCAGCAGCTCGCCGGGACTAGCGGGGACCTACGAGCAGTACTTC
TRBV4-3	NA	NA	TRBJ1-2	CASSQEQQHYYGYTF	TGCGCCAGCAGCCAAGAACAGCAACACTACTATGGCTACACCTTC
TRBV5-1	NA	NA	TRBJ1-2	CASSVDSQGGYTF	TGCGCCAGCAGCGTAGACAGTCAGGGTGGCTACACCTTC
TRBV11-2	NA	NA	TRBJ2-7	CASSTYLGLIAYEQYF	TGTGCCAGCAGCACGTATTTGGGGCTGATCGCCTACGAGCAGTACTTC
TRBV6-6	NA	NA	TRBJ1-1	CASSYGGGANTEAFF	TGTGCCAGCAGTTACGGCGGGGGGGCGAACACTGAAGCTTTCTTT
TRBV4-1	NA	once	TRBJ1-2	CASSQDSDSRSYTF	TGCGCCAGCAGCCAAGATTCTGACAGCAGGAGCTACACCTTC
TRBV10-3	NA	NA	TRBJ1-3	CAIMNGQAHSGNTIYF	TGTGCCATCATGAATGGGCAGGCTCACTCTGGAAACACCATATATTTT
TRBV6-4	NA	NA	TRBJ2-2	CASSSTGTGELFF	TGTGCCAGCAGTTCCACAGGGACCGGGGAGCTGTTTTTT
TRBV6-5	TRBD2	NA	TRBJ2-2	CASRGGTNTGELFF	TGTGCCAGCCGCGGGGGGACGAACACCGGGGAGCTGTTTTTT
TRBV5-4	TRBD1	NA	TRBJ2-3	CASSLQTGVDTQYF	TGTGCCAGCAGCTTGCAGACAGGGGTTGATACGCAGTATTTT
TRBV7-9	NA	NA	TRBJ1-2	CAGGALHYGYTF	TGTGCCGGCGGGGCTCTCCACTATGGCTACACCTTC
TRBV6-5	NA	NA	TRBJ1-1	CASSRPGWNTEAFF	TGTGCCAGCAGTCGTCCGGGTTGGAACACTGAAGCTTTCTTT
TRBV5-1	NA	once	TRBJ1-3	CASSSDRQKSSGNTIYF	TGCGCCAGCAGCTCGGACCGACAGAAGAGCTCTGGAAACACCATATATTTT
TRBV28	NA	NA	TRBJ1-2	CAGGTGGNGYTF	TGTGCCGGCGGAACGGGGGGGAATGGCTACACCTTC
TRBV10-3	NA	NA	TRBJ1-1	CAISQKNTEAFF	TGTGCCATCTCACAGAAGAACACTGAAGCTTTCTTT